One sample yielded the 9 T cell receptor beta chains listed below, sequenced in a study of T cell responses to AZD1222 COVID-19 vaccine. Generated by immunoSEQ multiplex PCR, the TCRdb table keeps only in-frame clones and is missing some. Altogether 150,000 or so clones are present, less than 95% being singletons, with the ten largest covering around 1.3%. Sample: peripheral blood, taken on day 0 of AZD1222 vaccination. The receptor set was obtained from an adult in good health.

This clone was recorded once. The V gene is TRBV5-4, the J gene TRBJ2-1; TRBD1 aligns across 9 bases. CDR1 and CDR2 (germline): SGHNT, YYREEE (reference sequence). The CDR3 spans 13 residues. Unmatched junction bases numbered 4, after V lost 4 bases and J lost 8 bases. CDR3 sequence (DNA): TGTGCCAGCAGCGTGACAGGGGGGCATGAGCAGTTCTTC. Translation gives CASSVTGGHEQFF.

The chain joins TRBV7-9 to TRBJ2-5; D remains unclear. The CDR3 spans 12 residues. V gave up 0 bases and J gave up 1 base, with 0 bases separating them. The germline V gene has CDR1 SEHNR and CDR2 FQNEAQ (reference sequence). The CDR3 spells CASSLAQETQYF. The CDR3, as DNA: TGTGCCAGCAGCTTAGCCCAAGAGACCCAGTACTTC.

The chain recombines TRBV6-5 with TRBJ1-2; 8 positions match TRBD1. Germline trimming cut 6 bases from V and 4 bases from J; bases unmatched to any gene: 7. The CDR3 length is 14 residues. Germline assignment: CDR1 MNHEY and CDR2 SVGAGI. CDR3 residues: CASSQGDRTYGYTF. The CDR3 coding sequence is TGTGCCAGCAGCCAAGGGGACAGGACCTATGGCTACACCTTC.

This clone appeared once. The chain recombines TRBV6-5 with TRBJ1-6; 7 bases are a match to TRBD1. V was clipped by 4 bases and J by 10 bases; unmatched bases: 7. This CDR3 is built from 14 residues. Germline-derived CDR1 and CDR2 are MNHEY and SVGAGI. CDR3 residues: CASSLGRGDSPLHF. CDR3 DNA: TGTGCCAGCAGTTTGGGCAGGGGGGACTCACCCCTCCACTTT.

The chain has TRBV4-1 and TRBJ2-5; D is possibly TRBD1 (5 bases). This CDR3 comprises 13 residues. V lost 1 base to trimming and J lost 8 bases, with 11 bases between them. Germline V lookup: CDR1 MGHRA, CDR2 YSYEKL. Here the CDR3 reads CASSQVATETQYF. The CDR3 DNA reads TGCGCCAGCAGCCAAGTCGCGACAGAAACCCAGTACTTC.

The J gene is TRBJ2-2, the V gene TRBV11-3; D call uncertain. In germline, CDR1 is SGHNT, CDR2 YENEEA. The CDR3 is made up of 12 amino acids. The DNA for the CDR3 is TGTAACCCTGGTGTGGTTACTGGGGAGCTGTTTTTT. Its translation is CNPGVVTGELFF.

The V gene is TRBV7-2, the J gene TRBJ1-6; maybe TRBD1 (5 bases). V lost 0 bases and J lost 11, with 32 bases in between. The CDR3 runs 21 residues. Germline V gene data show CDR1 as SGHTA and CDR2 as FQGNSA. The CDR3 is CASSLASLGQRLSLRGTPLHF. CDR3 DNA: TGTGCCAGCAGCTTAGCGTCCCTTGGACAACGACTAAGCCTCCGGGGGACACCCCTCCACTTT.

The chain carries TRBV5-6 and TRBJ1-1; TRBD1 matches at 9 bases. The V and J ends lost 4 bases and 5 bases, in that order; junction bases with no gene match: 6. The germline CDR1 and CDR2 sequences are SGHDT and YYEEEE. This CDR3 region has 14 residues. CDR3 sequence (DNA): TGTGCCAGCAGCGGGACAGGGCGGTTGACTGAAGCTTTCTTT. Translated, it gives CASSGTGRLTEAFF.

This clone was detected a few times. Here the CDR3 DNA reads TGTGCCAGTAGCGCCACTAGCGGGGGGACCAGTGAGCAGTTCTTC. This sequence encodes CASSATSGGTSEQFF. The chain uses TRBV19 and TRBJ2-1; 12 nucleotides agree with TRBD2. In germline, CDR1 is LNHDA, CDR2 SQIVND (reference sequence). The V gene end was trimmed by 6 bases and the J gene end by 9 bases; junction bases not matched to a gene: 9. The length of the CDR3 is 15 residues. Full variable domain (outside the CDR3, taken from reference TRBV19 and TRBJ2-1): DGGITQSPKYLFRKEGQNVTLSCEQNLNHDAMYWYRQDPGQGLRLIYYSQIVNDFQKGDIAEGYSVSREKKESFPLTVTSAQKNPTAFYLCASSATSGGTSEQFFGPGTRLTVL.